The 2 T cell receptor beta chains below come from one sample, sequenced in a study of OX40 agonist ivuxolimab in advanced cancers. This table comes from immunoSEQ multiplex PCR, and its TCRdb copy is limited to in-frame clones, with some not included. The table includes tens of thousands of clones, about 88% detected once. Sequenced material: CD4+ or CD8+ T cells sorted from blood, taken in a trial of the OX40 agonist ivuxolimab. These TCRs come from an adult with an advanced solid tumor such as melanoma, head and neck, liver or kidney cancer.

The chain links TRBV9 to TRBJ2-1; TRBD2 agrees at 12 bases. The CDR3 has 19 amino acids. Germline V gene sequence: CDR1 SGDLS, CDR2 YYNGEE. J was trimmed by 0 bases and V by 0 bases; bases with no gene match: 7. The CDR3 DNA follows: TGTGCCAGCAGCGTAGTGGGACTAGCGGGTTTAAGCTCCTACAATGAGCAGTTCTTC. Protein sequence: CASSVVGLAGLSSYNEQFF. The full variable domain, completed using reference TRBV9 and TRBJ2-1, is DSGVTQTPKHLITATGQRVTLRCSPRSGDLSVYWYQQSLDQGLQFLIQYYNGEERAKGNILERFSAQQFPDLHSELNLSSLELGDSALYFCASSVVGLAGLSSYNEQFFGPGTRLTVL.

The rearrangement links TRBV12-5 to TRBJ2-2; the D is unclear. V was shortened by 5 bases and J by 6 bases, with 7 bases between the two germline ends. This CDR3 region has 12 residues. The V gene's germline CDR1 is LGHNT and CDR2 FRNRAP. CDR3: CASGPQAGELFF. The CDR3 region has the DNA TGTGCTAGTGGTCCCCAGGCCGGGGAGCTGTTTTTT.